This T cell receptor beta chain was found in a study of Ad26.COV2.S vaccination and SARS-CoV-2 variants. Background on the study: Administration of Ad26.COV2.S was intramuscular, either once or twice 56 days apart.

Overall study findings and caveats: Non-spike TCR breadth was similar in vaccine and placebo recipients.

As for treatment: 19 received Ad26.COV2.S at low or high dose, single or two shots; five or six received placebo; per-sample allocation not given. Material that was analyzed had been drawn on day 63 after the first vaccine or placebo injection. This clone was recorded at least ten times. Its target is unknown. Sequencing was performed with immunoSEQ multiplex PCR; in TCRdb, only in-frame clones are kept and a portion is missing. The sample has roughly 420,000 clones, approximately 90% seen once. The V and J ends lost 6 bases and 7 bases, in that order; junction bases with no gene match: 8. Looked up from germline, CDR1 is LNHDA and CDR2 is SQIVND (reference sequence). The CDR3 consists of 16 residues.

The sequences come from peripheral blood, collected in a trial of Ad26.COV2.S vaccine versus placebo. The chain is built from TRBV19 and TRBJ1-6; 11 nucleotides agree with TRBD1. This sequence originates from a person between 18 and 59 years old who received the Ad26.COV2.S COVID-19 vaccine or a placebo. The CDR3 region has the DNA TGTGCCAGTAGACGGACAGGGGGCGCAGAGAATTCACCCCTCCACTTT. It is translated as CASRRTGGAENSPLHF.